These 24 T cell receptor beta chains share one sample of origin, sequenced in a study of blood T cell repertoires in COVID-19. Clones were sequenced by immunoSEQ multiplex PCR, and TCRdb holds only the in-frame ones, with some missing. The sample has 99,000 or so clones; around 74% are singletons. Sequencing was done on a sample of peripheral blood. Receptors originate from a woman aged 70 to 79 with acute or convalescent COVID-19.

The chain recombines TRBV4-3 with TRBJ2-2, with 8 bases fitting TRBD2. V gave up 1 base and J gave up 5 bases; unmatched junction bases: 3. Per germline, CDR1 LGHNA and CDR2 YSLEER. The CDR3 consists of 15 residues. CDR3 in amino acids: CASSQAAGGTGELFF. The CDR3 DNA sequence: TGCGCCAGCAGCCAAGCGGCGGGGGGAACCGGGGAGCTGTTTTTT.

The rearrangement links TRBV28 to TRBJ2-1; 7 bases align to TRBD2. The V and J ends lost 5 bases and 3 bases, in that order; junction bases with no gene match: 10. Germline CDR1 MDHEN, CDR2 SYDVKM. The CDR3 extends over 16 amino acids. This CDR3 is CASSPNEGTNYNEQFF. CDR3 sequence (DNA): TGTGCCAGCAGTCCCAACGAGGGGACTAACTACAATGAGCAGTTCTTC.

The gene calls are TRBV5-5 and TRBJ2-1; possible D gene TRBD1, 6 bases. Germline loops: CDR1 SGHKS, CDR2 YYEKEE (reference sequence). V lost 2 bases and J lost 3, with 12 bases in between. The CDR3 runs 15 residues. In DNA, the CDR3 is TGTGCCAGCAGCTTAGGGGCAGGGGACTACAATGAGCAGTTCTTC. Encoded protein: CASSLGAGDYNEQFF.

The chain carries TRBV2 and TRBJ1-2; D is unresolved. The V end was cut by 7 bases, the J end by 5 bases, with 14 bases between. Germline values: CDR1 SNHLY, CDR2 FYNNEI. The CDR3 totals 13 residues. Written as DNA, the CDR3 is TGTGCCAGCATCCGGGAGCAAGCGTATGGCTACACCTTC. Amino acids: CASIREQAYGYTF.

The chain recombines TRBV7-9 with TRBJ1-1; TRBD1 might be the D (5 bases). V lost 4 bases to trimming and J lost 4 bases, with 13 bases between them. This CDR3 is 14 amino acids long. The germline V gene encodes CDR1 SEHNR and CDR2 FQNEAQ (reference sequence). CDR3 in DNA: TGTGCCAGCAGCTCCGGGAGGGGTGGCACTGAAGCTTTCTTT. This codes for CASSSGRGGTEAFF.

The rearrangement links TRBV3-1 (or the pseudogene TRBV3-2) to TRBJ1-2; 12 bases map to TRBD1. This CDR3 is 14 amino acids long. V dropped 3 bases and J dropped 8; count of bases not matched to a gene: 4. Germline CDR1 is LGHDT and CDR2 is YNNKEL (reference sequence). The CDR3 sequence is CASSQGQGAIGYTF. CDR3 coding DNA: TGTGCCAGCAGCCAGGGACAGGGGGCTATAGGCTACACCTTC.

The gene calls are TRBV5-1 and TRBJ1-1, with a possible D match to TRBD1 (5 bases). CDR1 is SGHRS and CDR2 is YFSETQ in the germline V gene. The CDR3 spans 13 residues. With 3 bases removed from V and 0 bases from J, the gap between germline ends came to 6 bases. The CDR3 region has the DNA TGCGCCAGCAGCTCGACAGTGAACACTGAAGCTTTCTTT. Amino acid sequence: CASSSTVNTEAFF.

The rearrangement links TRBV7-9 to TRBJ2-3, with D tentatively TRBD2 (5 bases). CDR1 is SEHNR and CDR2 is FQNEAQ in the germline V gene (reference sequence). V lost 1 base to trimming and J lost 4 bases, with 9 bases between them. The length of the CDR3 is 14 residues. The CDR3 DNA follows: TGTGCCAGCAGCTTAGTCGTGGGAGCAGATACGCAGTATTTT. It specifies CASSLVVGADTQYF.

The V and J genes are TRBV2 and TRBJ1-5; unclear D gene. CDR1 is SNHLY and CDR2 is FYNNEI in the germline V gene. Trimming took off 8 bases at V and 0 bases at J, with 8 bases between the two ends. The CDR3 runs to 13 residues. The CDR3, as DNA: TGTGCCAGCTTAGCCCATAGCAATCAGCCCCAGCATTTT. Translation: CASLAHSNQPQHF.

The chain links TRBV24-1 to TRBJ1-2; 10 bases are a match to TRBD1. V trimming: 3 bases; J trimming: 8 bases; junction bases outside the gene matches: 8. The CDR3 totals 15 residues. CDR1 is KGHDR and CDR2 is SFDVKD in the germline V gene. CDR3 sequence reads: CATSDAPGDRGGYTF. The CDR3 DNA reads TGTGCCACCAGTGATGCACCCGGGGACAGGGGCGGCTACACCTTC.

The chain joins TRBV7-2 to TRBJ2-7, with D unresolved. The CDR3 covers 16 residues. The V gene's germline CDR1 is SGHTA and CDR2 FQGNSA. Trimming cost V 6 bases and J 2 bases, with 20 bases left between them. CDR3 in amino acids: CASSYPGSLKPYEQYF. Written as DNA, the CDR3 is TGTGCCAGCAGTTACCCCGGTTCACTCAAGCCCTACGAGCAGTACTTC.

The chain couples TRBV2 to TRBJ2-2; TRBD2 agrees at 12 bases. CDR1 is SNHLY and CDR2 is FYNNEI in the germline V gene. V shed 5 bases, J shed 5 bases, and the junction held 6 bases outside the gene matches. This CDR3 comprises 16 residues. DNA for the CDR3: TGTGCCAGCAGTCAACTAGCGGGGGGACGGACCGGGGAGCTGTTTTTT. Translated: CASSQLAGGRTGELFF. Full variable domain (rest looked up from reference TRBV2 and TRBJ2-2): EPEVTQTPSHQVTQMGQEVILRCVPISNHLYFYWYRQILGQKVEFLVSFYNNEISEKSEIFDDQFSVERPDGSNFTLKIRSTKLEDSAMYFCASSQLAGGRTGELFFGEGSRLTVL.

This clone has only a few counts. The rearrangement links TRBV6-1 to TRBJ1-4; D may be TRBD1 (5 bases). The CDR3 is 17 amino acids. Germline values: CDR1 MNHNS, CDR2 SASEGT. The V end lost 1 base, the J end lost 0 bases, and 12 bases lay between the germline ends. The DNA of the CDR3 is TGTGCCAGCAGTGAAGGTCAGGGATTCTCAACTAATGAAAAACTGTTTTTT. Its protein product is CASSEGQGFSTNEKLFF.

This clone was picked up a small number of times. V and J are TRBV5-6 and TRBJ1-1; 10 bases are a match to TRBD1. The J segment lost 6 bases and the V segment lost 6 bases, leaving 5 bases of the junction unmatched. CDR3 size: 13 residues. Per germline, CDR1 SGHDT and CDR2 YYEEEE. The CDR3 nucleotides are TGTGCCAGCATAAGGACAGGGGGGCCTGAAGCTTTCTTT. Translated, it gives CASIRTGGPEAFF.

This chain joins TRBV6-1 and TRBJ1-2; 8 bases align to TRBD1. This CDR3 has 14 amino acids. The V gene end was trimmed by 3 bases and the J gene end by 2 bases; junction bases not matched to a gene: 2. Germline V CDR1 and CDR2: MNHNS, SASEGT. CDR3 DNA sequence: TGTGCCAGCAGTGACCGACAGGGGAACTATGGCTACACCTTC. Amino acid sequence: CASSDRQGNYGYTF.

This sequence joins TRBV7-9 and TRBJ1-4; 7 bases are a match to TRBD1. Germline V CDR1 and CDR2: SEHNR, FQNEAQ (reference sequence). The CDR3 is 15 residues long. V lost 1 base, J lost 7 bases, and 6 bases stayed unmatched. The CDR3 is CASSLGGGLGEKLFF. The CDR3 DNA sequence: TGTGCCAGCAGCTTAGGAGGGGGCCTTGGTGAAAAACTGTTTTTT.

The rearrangement uses TRBV9 and TRBJ1-1; tentatively, D is TRBD1 (5 bases). This CDR3 is built from 16 residues. Trimming stripped 1 base from V and 3 bases from J, with 16 bases between. Germline V gene sequence: CDR1 SGDLS, CDR2 YYNGEE. The CDR3 DNA is TGTGCCAGCAGCGTAAGGGGAGGCGCCGGGGACACTGAAGCTTTCTTT. It specifies CASSVRGGAGDTEAFF.

CDR3 sequence reads: CASSIRGENTEAFF. CDR3 nucleotide sequence: TGTGCCAGTAGCATCCGCGGGGAGAACACTGAAGCTTTCTTT. This rearrangement joins TRBV19 to TRBJ1-1; D remains unclear. CDR1 and CDR2 from the germline V gene are LNHDA and SQIVND (reference sequence). CDR3 length equals 14 residues. Trimming shortened V by 6 bases and J by 1 base, and 12 bases separated the two germline ends.

The V call is TRBV9, the J call TRBJ2-1; perhaps TRBD2 as D (6 bases). Trimming removed 0 bases from V and 6 bases from J, with 7 bases in between. The CDR3 is 13 residues long. CDR1 SGDLS and CDR2 YYNGEE come from the germline V gene. Written as DNA, the CDR3 is TGTGCCAGCAGCGTAGCGGGGGTCAATGAGCAGTTCTTC. It encodes CASSVAGVNEQFF.

The chain carries TRBV3-1 (or the pseudogene TRBV3-2) and TRBJ1-1; no clear D gene. CDR1 and CDR2 (germline): LGHDT, YNNKEL (reference sequence). This CDR3 comprises 13 residues. V lost 0 bases, J lost 8 bases, and 10 bases lay in between. CDR3 region: CASSQDVRKEAFF. The CDR3 DNA follows: TGTGCCAGCAGCCAAGATGTGCGGAAAGAAGCTTTCTTT.

The chain carries TRBV25-1 and TRBJ1-2; D is perhaps TRBD1 (6 bases). The V end was cut by 5 bases, the J end by 7 bases, with 14 bases between. CDR3 length: 13 residues. The germline V gene encodes CDR1 MGHDK and CDR2 SYGVNS. CDR3 in amino acids: CASSPGTFRGYTF. The CDR3 coding sequence is TGTGCCAGCAGTCCCGGGACATTTCGTGGCTACACCTTC.

This clone was picked up one time. This CDR3 is CASSFLAGGGDTQYF. As DNA, the CDR3 is TGTGCCAGCAGTTTCTTAGCGGGGGGTGGGGATACGCAGTATTTT. The chain links TRBV28 to TRBJ2-3; TRBD2 matches at 10 bases. CDR1 and CDR2 (germline): MDHEN, SYDVKM. V shed 3 bases and J 6 bases; nucleotides not matched to a gene: 6. CDR3 length equals 15 residues. The full variable domain, in which reference TRBV28 and TRBJ2-3 provide the parts outside the CDR3, is DVKVTQSSRYLVKRTGEKVFLECVQDMDHENMFWYRQDPGLGLRLIYFSYDVKMKEKGDIPEGYSVSREKKERFSLILESASTNQTSMYLCASSFLAGGGDTQYFGPGTRLTVL.

This clone was counted between two and nine times. The V call is TRBV6-5, the J call TRBJ1-2; a weak D match, TRBD1 (5 bases). The CDR3 is made up of 13 amino acids. Trimming left V 9 bases short and J 0 bases short, with 11 bases between. Germline CDR1 and CDR2: MNHEY and SVGAGI. The CDR3 nucleotides are TGTGCCAGTTCGACAGAAACTAACTATGGCTACACCTTC. Encoded protein: CASSTETNYGYTF.

J is TRBJ1-2 and V is TRBV9, with TRBD1 matching over 8 bases. Unmatched junction bases numbered 11, after V lost 6 bases and J lost 4 bases. In germline, CDR1 is SGDLS, CDR2 YYNGEE. The CDR3 length is 15 residues. CDR3 in amino acids: CASTPPQGAGYGYTF. CDR3 bases: TGTGCCAGCACCCCTCCCCAGGGGGCAGGCTATGGCTACACCTTC.